The subject of this entry is one T cell receptor (beta chain). The target antigen is unknown. The data belong to a study of cytotoxic CD8 clonotypes in ibrutinib-treated CLL. Study background: Response samples followed a median 12 months of treatment, range 6 to 36. Sequencing produced an average of roughly 230,000 productive templates and 94,082 productive rearrangements per sample.

Data came from immunoSEQ multiplex PCR; TCRdb stores just in-frame clones and leaves some out. Of about 300,000 clones in the sample, roughly three quarters were seen once. About 2 micrograms of genomic DNA (from cryopreserved PBMCs) were used for TCR beta libraries. Study observations and caveats: Clonality was higher at ibrutinib response and returned toward baseline at progression.

Germline-derived CDR1 and CDR2 are MGHDK and SYGVNS. The CDR3 extends over 15 amino acids. The V gene lost 1 base and the J gene lost 4 bases, with 11 bases spanning the gap. The chain uses TRBV25-1 and TRBJ1-3; a weak D match, TRBD1 (5 bases). Sequenced material: PBMCs, taken at disease progression, from a patient treated with ibrutinib. This receptor was identified in a human donor with chronic lymphocytic leukemia. Here the CDR3 DNA reads TGTGCCAGCAGTGAATCTTGGTCAGGGGGAAACACCATATATTTT. Amino acid sequence: CASSESWSGGNTIYF.